The sequence of this TCR beta chain was determined in a study of blood T cell repertoires in COVID-19. Turning to the study itself: Specimens from acute and convalescent COVID-19 originated in the United States, Italy and Spain.

All enrollees were about 18 to 90 years old and from fewer than 25 US areas. Clinical history as reported by participants underpinned cohort assignment. Authors' analysis steps: Reference gene primer amplification gave estimated nucleated cell counts. The method was immunoSEQ multiplex PCR; TCRdb's version includes in-frame clones alone and lacks a portion of them. That table supplies the V and J calls and clone size; D and trimming were determined from the DNA. The sample carries approximately 220,000 clones, roughly nine tenths recorded once. Deletions cut 0 bases from V and 0 bases from J, with 9 bases between. Germline CDR1 and CDR2: SGHTA and FQGNSA. CDR3 length equals 16 residues.

The chain is built from TRBV7-2 and TRBJ2-1; D might be TRBD1 (6 bases). Sequenced material: PBMCs or T cells enriched from blood (not recorded which). The clonotype was recovered from a young woman with acute COVID-19. This CDR3 reads CASSLAGALSYNEQFF. CDR3 in DNA: TGTGCCAGCAGCTTAGCGGGGGCCCTCTCCTACAATGAGCAGTTCTTC. The full variable domain, in which reference TRBV7-2 and TRBJ2-1 provide the parts outside the CDR3, is GAGVSQSPSNKVTEKGKDVELRCDPISGHTALYWYRQSLGQGLEFLIYFQGNSAPDKSGLPSDRFSAERTGGSVSTLTIQRTQQEDSAVYLCASSLAGALSYNEQFFGPGTRLTVL.